The source of this T cell receptor (beta chain) is a study of blood T cell repertoires in COVID-19. Study details: Acute and convalescent COVID-19 specimens originated in the United States, Italy and Spain.

This CDR3 spans 15 amino acids. Trimming shortened V by 10 bases and J by 8 bases, and 26 bases separated the two germline ends. The V gene's germline CDR1 is MNHEY and CDR2 SVGAGI. In the study's own analysis: Reference gene primer amplification yielded estimated nucleated cell counts. Sequenced by immunoSEQ multiplex PCR; TCRdb stores in-frame clones only, minus some. V, J and clone size are those of that table, while D and trimming were read from the DNA. This table has 250,000 or so clones, around 84% appearing once. The sequence was obtained from a man in his forties who had recovered from COVID-19. The sequencing sample was made of peripheral blood. The V and J genes are TRBV6-5 and TRBJ1-2; a weak D match, TRBD1 (5 bases). The CDR3 sequence is CATRGGSALGKGYTF. The CDR3, as DNA: TGTGCCACCCGCGGGGGGTCCGCGCTGGGGAAAGGCTACACCTTC.